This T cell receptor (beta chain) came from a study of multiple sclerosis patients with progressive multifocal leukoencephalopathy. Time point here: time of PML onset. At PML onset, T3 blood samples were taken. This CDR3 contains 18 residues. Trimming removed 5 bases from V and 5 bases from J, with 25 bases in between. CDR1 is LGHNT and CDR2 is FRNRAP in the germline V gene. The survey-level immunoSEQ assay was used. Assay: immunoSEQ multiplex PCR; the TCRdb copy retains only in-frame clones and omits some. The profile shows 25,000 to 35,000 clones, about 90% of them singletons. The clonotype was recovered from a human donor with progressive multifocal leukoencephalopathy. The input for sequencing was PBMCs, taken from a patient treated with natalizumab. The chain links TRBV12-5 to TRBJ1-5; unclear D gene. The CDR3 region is CASGAAPGSRVVDQPQHF. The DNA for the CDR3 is TGTGCTAGTGGTGCAGCCCCCGGTTCGAGGGTGGTGGATCAGCCCCAGCATTTT.